The table lists the clone carrying this T cell receptor beta chain with a few counts. Its cognate antigen is unknown. With only one base between it and a far larger clone, this is likely a read error. This specimen includes other DNA sequences encoding the same CDR3. This sample is part of a study of beta chain features in type 1 diabetes. Study-wide results and caveats: Any HLA type influence on TCRB rearrangement was left unresolved here. When VDJ junctions were examined, type 1 diabetes patients showed fewer insertions and more deletions.

Expressed TCRB transcripts were sequenced because the entire RNA isolate underwent reverse transcription. Clones were sequenced by immunoSEQ multiplex PCR, and TCRdb holds only the in-frame ones, with some missing. The sample includes over 300,000 clones, around 7.6% of them seen just once. The TCR sequence derives from a woman under 30 in good health. The sequencing input was central memory CD4+ T cells from blood.

CDR3 DNA sequence: TGCGCCAGCAGCAACCGGGACAGGGTACCTGAAGCTTTCTTT. Encoded protein: CASSNRDRVPEAFF. The chain uses TRBV5-1 and TRBJ1-1, with 9 bases lining up with TRBD1. Germline lookup yields CDR1 SGHRS and CDR2 YFSETQ. The CDR3 consists of 14 residues. Trimming cost V 4 bases and J 6 bases; bases outside gene matches: 7.